This T cell receptor (beta chain) was observed in a study of T-cell reconstitution after alpha-beta-depleted transplantation in children. Preparation of the TCRbeta library was carried out with unique molecular identifiers. One entry per CDR3 protein results from TCRdb running MiXCR on the PCR reads. Of roughly 220,000 distinct CDR3 sequences in the sample, 9.5% to 15% are singletons; the top ten hold roughly 2.8%. This clonotype was found many times. V lost 4 bases and J lost 8; bases outside the gene matches: 13. Germline values: CDR1 SGHRS, CDR2 YFSETQ. There are 16 residues in the CDR3. Sequencing used PBMCs from the stem cell graft donor, obtained from the stem cell graft. J is TRBJ2-1 and V is TRBV5-1; 9 nucleotides agree with TRBD1. The TCR was taken from a human donor who donated a stem cell graft to a child with acute lymphoblastic leukemia. CDR3 region: CASSVHPGQGIYEQFF. The CDR3 DNA is TGCGCCAGCAGCGTTCATCCGGGACAGGGCATCTATGAGCAGTTCTTC.